This T cell receptor beta chain was sequenced in a study of vaccination and CD4 T cells after COVID-19. Study-wide background: The authors exposed cells to overlapping spike peptides derived from SARS-CoV-2, HCoV-NL63, HCoV-OC43 and HCoV-229E.

Noted treatment: roughly 10-day PBMC culture with coronavirus spike peptide pools or control peptides (ViraFEST assay). Once obtained from cultured CD4+ T cells, the DNA was sequenced using the Oncomine TCR Beta short-read assay. TCRdb called the PCR reads again in MiXCR, with one record for every CDR3 protein. Of 16,000 or so distinct CDR3 sequences listed, around 59% are singletons. The CDR3 consists of 11 residues. Germline-derived CDR1 and CDR2 are DFQATT and SNEGSKA (reference sequence). Trimming removed 5 bases from V and 6 bases from J, with 10 bases in between. This clonotype was observed a handful of times. As yet, its antigen is unknown.

The chain links TRBV20-1 to TRBJ1-1; D gene ambiguous. This TCR came from a human donor who had recovered from COVID-19. The material sequenced was CD4+ T cells from blood, cultured in vitro. The CDR3 reads CSAVRPPEAFF. In nucleotides, the CDR3 is TGCAGTGCTGTCCGCCCCCCTGAAGCTTTCTTT.